Listed below are T cell receptor beta chains from one sample, sequenced in a study of blood T cell repertoires in COVID-19. Profiled with immunoSEQ multiplex PCR; TCRdb holds only in-frame clones, not every one. The repertoire holds about 360,000 clones, with around 87% as singletons. Sequencing was carried out using PBMCs or T cells enriched from blood (not recorded which). These receptors all come from a man aged 25 to 40 who had recovered from COVID-19. The CDR3 runs from the conserved cysteine through the conserved F or W. Fields, in order: V gene, J gene, CDR3 protein.

TRBV6-5	TRBJ2-1	CASSYLTGIEQFF
TRBV19	TRBJ1-5	CASSIGQGRQPQHF
TRBV10-3	TRBJ2-3	CAISWPGGPTDTQYF
TRBV18	TRBJ1-3	CASSPPTAGRNTIYF
TRBV4-1	TRBJ1-5	CASSQEGTRSNQPQHF
TRBV19	TRBJ1-6	CASSSTTGSYNSPLHF
TRBV6-5	TRBJ1-5	CASSFDRGVRPQHF
TRBV7-9	TRBJ1-2	CASSSGRGIRASYGYTF
TRBV18	TRBJ2-1	CASSPVRDSPQGQFF
TRBV18	TRBJ2-7	CASSLTGTGGSYEQYF
TRBV11-3	TRBJ2-7	CASSFGFGGEQYF
TRBV21-1	TRBJ2-7	CASSKYWGPGQGLTYEQYF
TRBV4-2	TRBJ2-2	CASSQVLGNTGELFF
TRBV7-9	TRBJ1-1	CASSPKGQMNTEAFF
TRBV5-4	TRBJ1-2	CASSWGQGTYGYTF
TRBV30	TRBJ2-4	CAWSVALWDSVAKNIQYF
TRBV10-3	TRBJ2-7	CAISGGGSYEQYF
TRBV7-9	TRBJ1-4	CASSSLATNEKLFF
TRBV3-1/TRBV3-2	TRBJ1-2	CASSQDGAHYGYTF
TRBV19	TRBJ1-5	CASIGGGLQPQHF
TRBV2	TRBJ2-3	CASSEQRGGGDTQYF
TRBV4-1	TRBJ2-2	CASSQFPGQGPGELFF
TRBV27	TRBJ1-1	CASSNRDRGVYTEAFF
TRBV9	TRBJ1-1	CASSARGRDTEAFF
TRBV3-1/TRBV3-2	TRBJ1-3	CASSPYQGISGNTIYF
TRBV7-8	TRBJ2-7	CASSPRRGNGWEQYF
TRBV7-2	TRBJ1-1	CASSLSRGGVEAFF
TRBV9	TRBJ1-2	CASDRGNYGYTF
TRBV6-4	TRBJ1-5	CASSPQGAGGQPQHF
TRBV28	TRBJ1-2	CASSPPTYYGYTF
TRBV5-1	TRBJ2-7	CASSLEFTGTGDEQYF
TRBV5-8	TRBJ2-7	CASSLAGQSSYEQYF
TRBV10-1	TRBJ2-3	CASSESRGRGTDTQYF
TRBV7-3	TRBJ2-5	CASSPTLAGGLETQYF
TRBV2	TRBJ1-5	CASSEEEGRGHRQPQHF
TRBV6-5	TRBJ1-3	CASSPLREPGNTIYF
TRBV3-1/TRBV3-2	TRBJ2-5	CASSHYNSGGGETQYF
TRBV6-2/TRBV6-3	TRBJ2-7	CASIPAGGYEQYF
TRBV9	TRBJ2-5	CASSVGASGEETQYF
TRBV30	TRBJ1-1	CAWSSGITEAFF
TRBV6-1	TRBJ1-5	CASSEARRGRGPQHF
TRBV3-1/TRBV3-2	TRBJ1-1	CASSQGFAEAFF
TRBV9	TRBJ2-2	CASSSRDRANTGELFF
TRBV9	TRBJ1-4	CASCRDRGNEKLFF
TRBV5-8	TRBJ1-5	CASFLPGRLSQPQHF
TRBV21-1	TRBJ1-4	CASRGTGGEGDEKLFF
TRBV6-5	TRBJ1-6	CASTPGQGLSPLHF
TRBV19	TRBJ1-2	CASSIAETGVYGYTF
TRBV3-1/TRBV3-2	TRBJ1-2	CATFRQGSYGYTF
TRBV28	TRBJ1-4	CASSSQGFNEKLFF
TRBV7-8	TRBJ2-5	CASSSTGLAGKETQYF
TRBV7-9	TRBJ1-4	CASSLASGTGGEKLFF
TRBV5-6	TRBJ1-2	CASSLMTGGIDGYTF
TRBV4-1	TRBJ1-5	CASSQGGGGSNQPQHF
TRBV7-2	TRBJ2-2	CASSPRPRDSNTGELFF